Below, one TCR beta chain is given with its context. TCRdb keeps only in-frame clones here, not all; method: immunoSEQ multiplex PCR. The table lists about 80,000 clones, 87% of them singletons, with roughly 0.3% in the top ten. This sample stems from a study of OX40 agonist ivuxolimab in advanced cancers. This clonotype was obtained from an adult with an advanced solid tumor such as melanoma, head and neck, liver or kidney cancer. This material consisted of CD4+ or CD8+ T cells sorted from blood, taken in a trial of the OX40 agonist ivuxolimab.

CDR3 nucleotides: TGTGCCAGCAGCCTATTGGGTCGGGGATCCCTCTACAATGAGCAGTTCTTC. This gives the protein CASSLLGRGSLYNEQFF. This chain links TRBV11-2 with TRBJ2-1; D is possibly TRBD2 (5 bases). The CDR3 spans 17 residues. The V and J ends lost 5 bases and 3 bases respectively, with 20 bases between them. The germline gives CDR1 SGHAT, CDR2 FQNNGV.